This T cell receptor beta chain appears in the sequencing data of a study of T-cell reconstitution after alpha-beta-depleted transplantation in children. A library of TCRbeta sequences, prepared with unique molecular identifiers, was generated. Via MiXCR, TCRdb re-called the PCR reads, giving one row per CDR3 protein. The sample lists around 370,000 distinct CDR3 sequences; about a tenth were seen once. The table lists this clonotype with a few counts. This receptor was obtained from a human donor who donated a stem cell graft to a child with acute lymphoblastic leukemia. Material: PBMCs from the stem cell graft donor, obtained from the stem cell graft.

The CDR3 coding sequence is TGTGCCAGCAGCTTAGGGAGGAAAGGCACCGGGGAGCTGTTTTTT. It yields the protein CASSLGRKGTGELFF. V and J are TRBV11-2 and TRBJ2-2, with a weak D call TRBD2 (5 bases). Trimming left V 1 base short and J 4 bases short, with 10 bases between. The CDR3 sequence is 15 residues long. Per the germline V gene, CDR1 is SGHAT and CDR2 is FQNNGV.